The 24 T cell receptor beta chains reported below all come from one sample, sequenced in a study of T cells after yellow fever vaccination (dated by TCRdb to the late 2010s). The library was built by means of 5' RACE. Data came from an Illumina HiSeq 2500. Using fastp trimming at Q25 and MiXCR clonotype assembly, TCRdb reanalyzed the public sequencing data and kept in-frame beta chains. Identical CDR3 protein sequences are pooled into one entry, listed with their most common genes and DNA. This sample holds more than 250,000 distinct CDR3 sequences; around 7% were observed only once. 15% to 20% of the sample comes from the top ten. Sample treatment or condition, as interpreted from the label and publication: live attenuated yellow fever vaccine strain. The sample here was PBMCs, taken roughly 46 days after the first yellow fever vaccination. The receptors were gathered from a man aged 18 to 29 who received the YFV17D yellow fever vaccine.

The genes are TRBV5-8 and TRBJ2-7; the D is unclear. Trimming left V 4 bases short and J 4 bases short, with 9 bases between. Germline V gene sequence: CDR1 SGHTS, CDR2 YDEGEE. The CDR3 is 12 amino acids. The chain's CDR3 is CASSTQAYEQYV. In DNA form, the CDR3 reads TGTGCCAGCAGCACTCAGGCTTACGAGCAGTACGTC.

This clonotype has more than one count but fewer than ten. The gene calls are TRBV5-1 and TRBJ2-3; D is possibly TRBD1 (6 bases). With 1 base removed from V and 6 bases from J, the gap between germline ends came to 9 bases. The CDR3 length is 13 residues. The germline CDR1 and CDR2 sequences are SGHRS and YFSETQ. CDR3: CASSLHRVDTQYF. The CDR3 DNA follows: TGCGCCAGCAGCTTGCACAGGGTGGATACGCAGTATTTT.

The chain's CDR3 is CASSFRGRDEKLFF. CDR3 nucleotide sequence: TGCGCCAGCAGCTTCCGGGGCCGGGATGAAAAACTGTTTTTT. The rearrangement links TRBV5-1 to TRBJ1-4, with D maybe TRBD1 (5 bases). Germline values: CDR1 SGHRS, CDR2 YFSETQ. The CDR3 has 14 residues. V was trimmed by 2 bases and J by 6 bases, leaving 11 bases between them. The whole variable domain, remainder taken from reference TRBV5-1 and TRBJ1-4, is KAGVTQTPRYLIKTRGQQVTLSCSPISGHRSVSWYQQTPGQGLQFLFEYFSETQRNKGNFPGRFSGRQFSNSRSEMNVSTLELGDSALYLCASSFRGRDEKLFFGSGTQLSVL.

The rearrangement uses TRBV7-2 and TRBJ2-1; 13 bases are shared with TRBD2. This CDR3 region has 16 residues. The V and J ends lost 1 base and 6 bases, in that order; junction bases with no gene match: 3. CDR1 is SGHTA, CDR2 FQGNSA, per germline. CDR3 sequence (DNA): TGTGCCAGCAGCTTAGGACTAGCGGGGGGTAGCAATGAGCAGTTCTTC. This encodes CASSLGLAGGSNEQFF.

The chain employs TRBV30 and TRBJ1-1; 7 bases align to TRBD1. The CDR3 has 15 residues. Germline values: CDR1 GTSNPN, CDR2 SVGIG (reference sequence). Germline trimming cut 5 bases from V and 1 base from J; bases unmatched to any gene: 10. The CDR3: CAWRRQGLRNTEAFF. As DNA, the CDR3 is TGTGCCTGGCGAAGACAGGGACTTAGGAACACTGAAGCTTTCTTT.

Ten or more counts support this clonotype. J is TRBJ2-1 and V is TRBV21-1; no check of the table's D call, TRBD1, against the DNA was made. TRBV21-1 represents a pseudogene. The CDR3 runs 12 residues. In nucleotides, the CDR3 is TGTGCCAGACCGACAGGTTACAATGAGCAGTTCTTC. It codes for CARPTGYNEQFF.

This clonotype was counted between two and nine times. This clone may be a read error of a much larger clone one base away. The chain combines TRBV12-3 or TRBV12-4 with TRBJ2-1; D unclear. The V end lost 7 bases, the J end lost 3 bases, and 4 bases lay between the germline ends. CDR3 length equals 11 residues. The CDR3 nucleotides are TGTGCCAGCACATTCTACAATGAGCAGTTCTTC. It is translated as CASTFYNEQFF.

J is TRBJ2-1 and V is TRBV19, with D maybe TRBD1 (5 bases). With 0 bases removed from V and 7 bases from J, the gap between germline ends came to 7 bases. The germline V gene encodes CDR1 LNHDA and CDR2 SQIVND (reference sequence). This CDR3 is 13 amino acids long. This CDR3 reads CASSIDAGNEQFF. The CDR3 nucleotides are TGTGCCAGTAGTATAGATGCAGGGAATGAGCAGTTCTTC.

This clonotype was found many times. This rearrangement joins TRBV10-1 to TRBJ2-1, with no clear D. Trimming stripped 4 bases from V and 0 bases from J, with 10 bases between. The CDR3 consists of 15 residues. Germline V gene data show CDR1 as WNHNN and CDR2 as SYGVQD (reference sequence). The chain's CDR3 is CASSGTDSSYNEQFF. In nucleotides, the CDR3 is TGCGCCAGCAGTGGGACCGATAGCTCCTACAATGAGCAGTTCTTC.

V is TRBV7-6 and J is TRBJ2-7; D is perhaps TRBD2 (5 bases). Trimming stripped 6 bases from V and 4 bases from J, with 13 bases between. The CDR3 totals 13 residues. From germline, CDR1 is SGHVS and CDR2 FNYEAQ. The CDR3 DNA is TGTGCCAGCAGTCGCGGACTCCCGTACGAGCAGTACGTC. It specifies CASSRGLPYEQYV.

The V call is TRBV5-1, the J call TRBJ2-5; tentative D call: TRBD1 (6 bases). The germline V gene encodes CDR1 SGHRS and CDR2 YFSETQ. The CDR3 has 15 residues. The V and J ends lost 1 base and 5 bases respectively, with 15 bases between them. CDR3 nucleotide sequence: TGCGCCAGCAGCTTGCTCCAGGGGCCGGGGGAGACCCAGTACTTC. This sequence encodes CASSLLQGPGETQYF. The full variable domain, in which reference TRBV5-1 and TRBJ2-5 provide the parts outside the CDR3, is KAGVTQTPRYLIKTRGQQVTLSCSPISGHRSVSWYQQTPGQGLQFLFEYFSETQRNKGNFPGRFSGRQFSNSRSEMNVSTLELGDSALYLCASSLLQGPGETQYFGPGTRLLVL.

This clonotype was found many times. The V gene is TRBV7-9, the J gene TRBJ2-7; possibly TRBD1 for D (5 bases). V lost 1 base, J lost 6 bases, and 13 bases lay in between. Germline V gene data show CDR1 as SEHNR and CDR2 as FQNEAQ (reference sequence). The CDR3 length is 14 residues. CDR3 in amino acids: CASSLVGSRAEQYF. The CDR3 region has the DNA TGTGCCAGCAGCTTAGTCGGTAGCAGGGCCGAGCAGTACTTC.

V and J are TRBV4-2 and TRBJ2-7; 15 nucleotides agree with TRBD2. This CDR3 region has 20 residues. V was pared by 0 bases and J by 2 bases, with 11 bases of the junction left unmatched. CDR1 is LGHNA and CDR2 is YNFKEQ in the germline V gene. This CDR3 is CASSQDWTSGGADVAYEQYF. The CDR3 DNA is TGTGCCAGCAGCCAAGACTGGACTAGCGGGGGGGCGGATGTGGCCTACGAGCAGTACTTC.

This clonotype has just a few counts. The chain joins TRBV5-1 to TRBJ2-1; TRBD2 aligns across 8 bases. Trimming removed 0 bases from V and 9 bases from J; junction bases left unmatched: 2. Germline V gene lookup returns CDR1 SGHRS and CDR2 YFSETQ. The CDR3 totals 13 residues. CDR3 loop: CASSLERGLEQFF. In DNA form, the CDR3 reads TGCGCCAGCAGCTTGGAGCGGGGGCTTGAGCAGTTCTTC.

J is TRBJ2-5 and V is TRBV7-6; D tentatively reads TRBD1 or TRBD2 (5 bases each). The length of the CDR3 is 15 residues. Trimming left V 4 bases short and J 2 bases short, with 14 bases between. Germline V lookup: CDR1 SGHVS, CDR2 FNYEAQ. Here the CDR3 DNA reads TGTGCCAGCAGCTGGCCCGGGACGGGGCAAGAGACCCAGTACTTC. This sequence encodes CASSWPGTGQETQYF.

This clonotype was seen more than once but under ten times. The CDR3 sequence is CATSVSGAADTQYF. CDR3 in DNA: TGTGCCACCAGTGTATCTGGGGCCGCGGATACGCAGTATTTT. V and J are TRBV24-1 and TRBJ2-3, with D possibly matching TRBD1 (5 bases). The CDR3 totals 14 residues. V dropped 5 bases and J dropped 6 bases, with 14 bases sitting between them. Germline V lookup: CDR1 KGHDR, CDR2 SFDVKD.

This clonotype was detected only a few times. The chain has TRBV5-1 and TRBJ1-6; D not certain. Germline CDR1 and CDR2: SGHRS and YFSETQ. The V gene lost 0 bases and the J gene lost 7 bases, with 8 bases spanning the gap. This CDR3 has 14 residues. The CDR3, as DNA: TGCGCCAGCAGCTTGGACGGAGGGAATTCACCCCTCCACTTT. Protein sequence: CASSLDGGNSPLHF.

The V gene is TRBV16, the J gene TRBJ2-3, with 7 bases matching TRBD1. The CDR3 extends over 14 amino acids. Germline CDR1 KGHSY, CDR2 FQNENV. V gave up 2 bases and J gave up 3 bases; unmatched junction bases: 2. CDR3 sequence (DNA): TGTGCCAGCAGCCAAAACAGGGGAACAGATACGCAGTATTTT. Protein: CASSQNRGTDTQYF.

This clonotype was found a few times. This chain joins TRBV12-3 or TRBV12-4 and TRBJ1-1; D ambiguous. This CDR3 is built from 14 residues. V was clipped by 2 bases and J by 2 bases, with 9 bases between them. Written as DNA, the CDR3 is TGTGCCAGCAGTTTATCTGACGATAACACTGAAGCTTTCTTT. Its protein product is CASSLSDDNTEAFF.

This clonotype was counted only a few times. V is TRBV5-1 and J is TRBJ2-1; 7 bases agree with TRBD1. The ends lost 0 bases at V and 7 bases at J; junction bases unmatched: 4. The CDR3 sequence is 14 residues long. Germline V gene data show CDR1 as SGHRS and CDR2 as YFSETQ. CDR3 coding DNA: TGCGCCAGCAGCTTGGCCGGGACAGCTAATGAGCAGTTCTTC. This sequence encodes CASSLAGTANEQFF. Variable domain in full (rest from reference TRBV5-1 and TRBJ2-1): KAGVTQTPRYLIKTRGQQVTLSCSPISGHRSVSWYQQTPGQGLQFLFEYFSETQRNKGNFPGRFSGRQFSNSRSEMNVSTLELGDSALYLCASSLAGTANEQFFGPGTRLTVL.

V usage is TRBV4-3 and J usage is TRBJ2-7; 15 bases line up with TRBD2. The V and J ends lost 4 bases and 8 bases, in that order; junction bases with no gene match: 6. This CDR3 comprises 15 residues. Germline CDR1 and CDR2: LGHNA and YSLEER. The CDR3 here is CASSPGTSGGNKQYF. The DNA for the CDR3 is TGCGCCAGCAGCCCCGGGACTAGCGGGGGGAACAAGCAGTACTTC.

This clonotype was counted between two and nine times. One end of the junction does not line up with germline, which may come from a read error. This chain connects TRBV6-2 or TRBV6-3 to TRBJ2-1; 7 nucleotides match TRBD2. Germline-derived CDR1 and CDR2 are MNHEY and SVGEGT. This CDR3 has 17 amino acids. The DNA of the CDR3 is TGTGCCAGCAGTTACTCAAGGAGCGGGGCCTCCGACAATGAGCAGTTCTTC. Translation gives CASSYSRSGASDNEQFF.

The chain couples TRBV20-1 to TRBJ2-7; D is undetermined. The length of the CDR3 is 12 residues. V dropped 1 base and J dropped 3 bases, with 7 bases sitting between them. CDR1 and CDR2 (germline): DFQATT, SNEGSKA (reference sequence). Here the CDR3 reads CSARGGFYEQYF. In nucleotides, the CDR3 is TGCAGTGCTAGAGGGGGATTCTACGAGCAGTACTTC.

The chain links TRBV27 to TRBJ2-1; 8 positions match TRBD1. Per germline, CDR1 MNHEY and CDR2 SMNVEV (reference sequence). CDR3 length: 15 amino acids. V shed 4 bases and J 12 bases; nucleotides not matched to a gene: 14. CDR3 amino acids: CASSSRQGANLGQFF. CDR3 DNA: TGTGCCAGCAGTTCGCGGCAGGGGGCTAATCTTGGGCAGTTCTTC.